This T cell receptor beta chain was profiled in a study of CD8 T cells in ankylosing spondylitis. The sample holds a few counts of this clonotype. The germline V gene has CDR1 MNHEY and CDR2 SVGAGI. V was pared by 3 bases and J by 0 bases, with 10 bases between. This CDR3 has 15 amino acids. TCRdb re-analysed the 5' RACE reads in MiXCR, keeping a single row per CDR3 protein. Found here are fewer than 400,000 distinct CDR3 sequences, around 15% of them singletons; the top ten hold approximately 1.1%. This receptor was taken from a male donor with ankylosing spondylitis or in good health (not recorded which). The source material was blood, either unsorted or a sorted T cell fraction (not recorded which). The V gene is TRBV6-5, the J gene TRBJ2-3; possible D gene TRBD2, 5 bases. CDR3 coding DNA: TGTGCCAGCAGTTATTCCAGGACTAGCACAGATACGCAGTATTTT. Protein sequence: CASSYSRTSTDTQYF.